Sequencing of this T cell receptor beta chain was carried out in a study of cytotoxic CD8 clonotypes in ibrutinib-treated CLL. Overall study results and limits: Higher circulating CD8+ T-cell counts strongly accompanied higher baseline clonality, above age-matched healthy donors.

The CDR3 is 17 residues long. Trimming removed 1 base at V and 0 bases at J, with 12 bases between. Per the germline V gene, CDR1 is LGHNA and CDR2 is YSLEER. The repertoire was sequenced with immunoSEQ multiplex PCR; TCRdb's copy has only in-frame clones and lacks some. The sample has just under 70,000 clones, roughly 72% seen once. A word on this clone: Its target is unknown.

The sequence derives from a human donor with chronic lymphocytic leukemia. The sample in question was PBMCs, obtained after 12 months of ibrutinib treatment. V gene TRBV4-3 combines with J gene TRBJ2-2, with D possibly being TRBD1 (6 bases). Here the CDR3 DNA reads TGCGCCAGCAGCCAAGTTTTGGGGACATCGAACACCGGGGAGCTGTTTTTT. Translated, it gives CASSQVLGTSNTGELFF.